This TCR beta chain was recovered during a study of blood T cell repertoires in COVID-19. About the study: From T cells, B-cell-depleted T cells, or PBMCs came the material, which was cDNA or gDNA.

In the authors' methods: Amplifying reference gene primers gave estimates of nucleated cell counts. Profiled with immunoSEQ multiplex PCR; TCRdb holds only in-frame clones, not every one. V and J calls and clone size come straight from that table; D and trimming were deduced from the DNA. The sample lists hundreds of thousands of clones; 89% were seen once. The germline gives CDR1 SGHNT, CDR2 YENEEA. The junction had 9 bases not matched to a gene; V was cut back by 5 bases and J by 2 bases. The CDR3 has 16 amino acids. The sample consisted of PBMCs or T cells enriched from blood (not recorded which). The chain has TRBV11-3 and TRBJ2-5; 9 positions agree with TRBD1. The origin of this receptor is a woman between 40 and 55 years old who had recovered from COVID-19. CDR3 nucleotide sequence: TGTGCCAGCAGCAGAGGCGACAGGGGGACACAAGAGACCCAGTACTTC. As protein: CASSRGDRGTQETQYF.